What follows is one T cell receptor beta chain and its context. Germline V gene lookup returns CDR1 SNHLY and CDR2 FYNNEI. V lost 1 base and J 5 bases, leaving 18 bases between the germline ends. This CDR3 region has 16 residues. The data stem from a study of blood T cell repertoires in COVID-19. The data were produced by immunoSEQ multiplex PCR, yet TCRdb's version contains in-frame clones alone and is incomplete. The repertoire holds over 200,000 clones, with 75% to 85% as singletons. The chain couples TRBV2 to TRBJ2-7; the D gene is possibly TRBD2 (5 bases). The sequenced sample consisted of peripheral blood. This clonotype was obtained from a woman in her 30s with COVID-19, enrolled during active disease. CDR3 sequence reads: CASSEGGRRVRHEQYF. For the CDR3, the DNA is TGTGCCAGCAGTGAAGGGGGTCGGCGGGTCCGCCACGAGCAGTACTTC.